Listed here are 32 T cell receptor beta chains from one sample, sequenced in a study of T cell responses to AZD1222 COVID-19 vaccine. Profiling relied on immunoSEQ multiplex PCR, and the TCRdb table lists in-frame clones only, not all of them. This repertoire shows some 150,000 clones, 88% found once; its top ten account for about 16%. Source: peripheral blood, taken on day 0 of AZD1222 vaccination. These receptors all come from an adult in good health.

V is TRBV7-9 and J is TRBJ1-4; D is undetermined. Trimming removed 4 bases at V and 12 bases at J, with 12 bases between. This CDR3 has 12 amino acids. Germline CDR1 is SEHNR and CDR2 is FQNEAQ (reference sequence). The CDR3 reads CASSSEQNQLFF. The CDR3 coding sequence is TGTGCCAGCAGCTCTGAGCAGAACCAACTGTTTTTT. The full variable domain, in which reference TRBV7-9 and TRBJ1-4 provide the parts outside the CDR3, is DTGVSQNPRHKITKRGQNVTFRCDPISEHNRLYWYRQTLGQGPEFLTYFQNEAQLEKSRLLSDRFSAERPKGSFSTLEIQRTEQGDSAMYLCASSSEQNQLFFGSGTQLSVL.

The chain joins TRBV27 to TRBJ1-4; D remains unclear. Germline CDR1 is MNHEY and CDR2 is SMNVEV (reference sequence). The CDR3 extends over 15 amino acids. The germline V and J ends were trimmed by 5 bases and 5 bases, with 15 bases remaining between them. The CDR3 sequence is CASSPPGQINEKLFF. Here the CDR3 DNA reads TGTGCCAGCAGTCCCCCTGGGCAGATCAATGAAAAACTGTTTTTT.

The CDR3 loop reads CATSRVRGIGKTEAFF. CDR3 nucleotide sequence: TGTGCCACCAGCAGAGTTCGGGGTATAGGCAAAACTGAAGCTTTCTTT. V usage is TRBV15 and J usage is TRBJ1-1, with D hard to call. CDR3 length equals 16 residues. The germline V gene encodes CDR1 LNHNV and CDR2 YYDKDF (reference sequence). V gave up 1 base and J gave up 5 bases, with 17 bases separating them.

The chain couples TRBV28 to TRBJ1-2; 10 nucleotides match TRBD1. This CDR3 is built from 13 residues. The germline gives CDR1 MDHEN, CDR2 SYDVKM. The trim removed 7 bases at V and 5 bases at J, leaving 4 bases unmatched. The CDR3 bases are TGTGCCAGCATCGGACAGGGGGTTTATGGCTACACCTTC. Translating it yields CASIGQGVYGYTF.

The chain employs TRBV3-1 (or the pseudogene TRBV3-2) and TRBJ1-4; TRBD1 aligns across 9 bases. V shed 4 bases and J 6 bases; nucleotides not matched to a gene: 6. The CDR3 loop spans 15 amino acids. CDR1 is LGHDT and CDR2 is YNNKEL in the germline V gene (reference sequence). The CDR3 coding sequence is TGTGCCAGCAGCCTATACAGGGGGCGCGATGAAAAACTGTTTTTT. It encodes CASSLYRGRDEKLFF.

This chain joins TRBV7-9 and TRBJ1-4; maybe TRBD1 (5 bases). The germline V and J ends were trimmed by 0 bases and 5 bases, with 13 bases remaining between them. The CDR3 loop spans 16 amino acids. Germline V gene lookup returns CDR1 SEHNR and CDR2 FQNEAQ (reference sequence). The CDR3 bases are TGTGCCAGCAGCTTAGCGAGCGGGACGGAGAATGAAAAACTGTTTTTT. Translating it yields CASSLASGTENEKLFF.

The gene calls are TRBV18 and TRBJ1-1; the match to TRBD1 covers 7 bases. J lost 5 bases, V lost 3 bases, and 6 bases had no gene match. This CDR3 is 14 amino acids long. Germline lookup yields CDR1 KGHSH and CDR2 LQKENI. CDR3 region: CASSPPTGRTEAFF. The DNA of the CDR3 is TGTGCCAGCTCACCGCCGACAGGGCGAACTGAAGCTTTCTTT.

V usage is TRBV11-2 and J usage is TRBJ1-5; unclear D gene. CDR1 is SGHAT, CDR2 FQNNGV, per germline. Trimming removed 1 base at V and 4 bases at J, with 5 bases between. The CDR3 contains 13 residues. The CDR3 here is CASSLGLNQPQHF. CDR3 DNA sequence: TGTGCCAGCAGCTTAGGCCTTAATCAGCCCCAGCATTTT.

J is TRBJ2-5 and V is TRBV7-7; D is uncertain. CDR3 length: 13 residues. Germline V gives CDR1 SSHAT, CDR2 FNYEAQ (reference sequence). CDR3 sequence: CATSLGGQETQYF. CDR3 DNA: TGTGCTACTTCCCTGGGCGGTCAAGAGACCCAGTACTTC.

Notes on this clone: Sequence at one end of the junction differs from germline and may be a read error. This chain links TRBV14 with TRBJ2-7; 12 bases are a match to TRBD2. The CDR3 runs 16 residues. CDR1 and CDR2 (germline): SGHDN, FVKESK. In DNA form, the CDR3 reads TGTGCCAGCAGCCCATCCCGACTAGCGGGGGACTACGGGCAGTACTTC. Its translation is CASSPSRLAGDYGQYF.

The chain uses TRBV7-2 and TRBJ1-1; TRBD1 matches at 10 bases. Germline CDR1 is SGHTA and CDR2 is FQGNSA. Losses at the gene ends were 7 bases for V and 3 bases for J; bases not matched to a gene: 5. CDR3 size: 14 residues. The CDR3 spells CASIPGQGYTEAFF. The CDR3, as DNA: TGTGCCAGCATACCGGGACAGGGGTACACTGAAGCTTTCTTT.

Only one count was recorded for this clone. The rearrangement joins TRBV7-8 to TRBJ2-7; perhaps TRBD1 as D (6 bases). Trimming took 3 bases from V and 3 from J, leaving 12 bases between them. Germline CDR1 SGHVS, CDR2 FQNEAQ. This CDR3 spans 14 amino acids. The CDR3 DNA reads TGTGCCAGCAGCTTGAATATACAGGGCTACGAGCAGTACTTC. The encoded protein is CASSLNIQGYEQYF.

The CDR3 here is CASSVDVGGVTLHF. As DNA, the CDR3 is TGTGCCAGCAGCGTAGACGTCGGCGGAGTAACCCTCCACTTT. The rearrangement uses TRBV9 and TRBJ1-6, with D hard to call. This CDR3 has 14 amino acids. Germline lookup yields CDR1 SGDLS and CDR2 YYNGEE. V lost 0 bases and J lost 14, with 15 bases in between.

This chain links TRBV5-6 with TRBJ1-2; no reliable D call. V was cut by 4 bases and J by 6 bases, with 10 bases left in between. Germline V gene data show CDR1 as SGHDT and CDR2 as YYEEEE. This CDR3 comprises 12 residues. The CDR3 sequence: CASSVGRNGYTF. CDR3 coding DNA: TGTGCCAGCAGCGTAGGACGTAATGGCTACACCTTC.

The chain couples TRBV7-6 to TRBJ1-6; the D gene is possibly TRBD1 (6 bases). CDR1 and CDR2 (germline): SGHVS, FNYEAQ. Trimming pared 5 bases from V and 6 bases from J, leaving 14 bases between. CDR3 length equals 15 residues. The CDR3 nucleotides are TGTGCCAGCAGCCCACAGGGTCAGGGTAATTCACCCCTCCACTTT. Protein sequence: CASSPQGQGNSPLHF.

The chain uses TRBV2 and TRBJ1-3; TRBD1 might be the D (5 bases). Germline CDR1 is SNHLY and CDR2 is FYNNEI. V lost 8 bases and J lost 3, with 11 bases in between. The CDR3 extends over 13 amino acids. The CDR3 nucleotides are TGTGCCAGCGGAGGACACTTTGGAAACACCATATATTTT. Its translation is CASGGHFGNTIYF.

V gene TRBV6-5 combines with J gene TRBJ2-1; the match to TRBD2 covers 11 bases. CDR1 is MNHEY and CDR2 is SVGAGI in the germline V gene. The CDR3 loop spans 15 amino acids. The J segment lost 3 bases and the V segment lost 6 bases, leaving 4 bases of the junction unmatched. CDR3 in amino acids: CASRPSGGSYNEQFF. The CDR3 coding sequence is TGTGCCAGCAGACCTAGCGGGGGGAGCTACAATGAGCAGTTCTTC.

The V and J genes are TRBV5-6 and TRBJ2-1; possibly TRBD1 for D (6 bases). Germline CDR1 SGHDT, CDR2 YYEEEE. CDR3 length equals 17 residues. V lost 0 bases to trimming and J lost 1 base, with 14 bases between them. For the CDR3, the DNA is TGTGCCAGCAGCTTGGCAGCCGGGACACTTTCCTACAATGAGCAGTTCTTC. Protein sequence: CASSLAAGTLSYNEQFF.

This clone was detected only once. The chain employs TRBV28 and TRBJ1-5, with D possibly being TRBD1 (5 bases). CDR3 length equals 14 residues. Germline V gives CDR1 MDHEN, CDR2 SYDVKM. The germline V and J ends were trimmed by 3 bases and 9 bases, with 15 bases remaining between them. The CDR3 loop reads CASSFATARRPQHF. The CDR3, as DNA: TGTGCCAGCAGTTTTGCGACAGCCCGTCGGCCCCAGCATTTT.

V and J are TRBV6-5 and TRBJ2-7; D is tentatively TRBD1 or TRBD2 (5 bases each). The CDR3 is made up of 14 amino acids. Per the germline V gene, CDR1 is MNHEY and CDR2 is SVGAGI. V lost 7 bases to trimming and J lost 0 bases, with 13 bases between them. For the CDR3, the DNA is TGTGCCAGCACCCAGAGGGGTGTCTCCTACGAGCAGTACTTC. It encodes CASTQRGVSYEQYF.

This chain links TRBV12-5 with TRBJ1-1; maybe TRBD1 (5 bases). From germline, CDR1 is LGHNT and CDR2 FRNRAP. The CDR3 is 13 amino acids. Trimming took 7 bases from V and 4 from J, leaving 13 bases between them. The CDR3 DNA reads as TGTGCTAGTGAGGGGCTTTCCCGCACTGAAGCTTTCTTT. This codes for CASEGLSRTEAFF.

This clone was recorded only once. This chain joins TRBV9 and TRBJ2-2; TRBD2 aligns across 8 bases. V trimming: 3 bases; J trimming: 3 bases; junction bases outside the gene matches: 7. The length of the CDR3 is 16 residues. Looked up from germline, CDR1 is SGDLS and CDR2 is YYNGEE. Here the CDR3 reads CASSGGGPVDTGELFF. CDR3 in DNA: TGTGCCAGCAGCGGCGGGGGGCCGGTGGACACCGGGGAGCTGTTTTTT.

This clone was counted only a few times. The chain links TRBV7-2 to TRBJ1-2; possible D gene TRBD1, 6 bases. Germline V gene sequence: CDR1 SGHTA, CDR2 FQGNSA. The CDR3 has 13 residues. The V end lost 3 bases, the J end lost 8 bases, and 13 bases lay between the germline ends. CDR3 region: CASSFAGVGGYTF. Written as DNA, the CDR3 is TGTGCCAGCAGCTTTGCAGGGGTAGGAGGCTACACCTTC.

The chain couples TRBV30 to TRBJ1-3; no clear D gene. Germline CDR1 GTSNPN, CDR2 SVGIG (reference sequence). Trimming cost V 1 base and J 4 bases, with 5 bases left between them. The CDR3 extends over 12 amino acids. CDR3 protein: CAWSGAGNTIYF. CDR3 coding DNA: TGTGCCTGGAGTGGTGCAGGAAACACCATATATTTT. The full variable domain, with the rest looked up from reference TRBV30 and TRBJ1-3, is SQTIHQWPATLVQPVGSPLSLECTVEGTSNPNLYWYRQAAGRGLQLLFYSVGIGQISSEVPQNLSASRPQDRQFILSSKKLLLSDSGFYLCAWSGAGNTIYFGEGSWLTVV.

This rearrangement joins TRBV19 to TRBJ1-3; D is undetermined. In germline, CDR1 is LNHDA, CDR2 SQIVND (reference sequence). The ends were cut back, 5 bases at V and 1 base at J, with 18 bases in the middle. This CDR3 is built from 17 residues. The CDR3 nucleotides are TGTGCCAGTAGTCTACGGATCTCCCCTTTGTCTGGAAACACCATATATTTT. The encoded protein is CASSLRISPLSGNTIYF.

For the CDR3, the DNA is TGCGCCAGCAGCCAAGGGAGGACTAGCGGGTACTACGAGCAGTACTTC. Translating it yields CASSQGRTSGYYEQYF. The chain uses TRBV4-1 and TRBJ2-7; 11 bases match TRBD2. Germline assignment: CDR1 MGHRA and CDR2 YSYEKL. There are 16 residues in the CDR3. After removal of 1 base from V and 3 bases from J, the junction contained 5 bases not matched to a gene.

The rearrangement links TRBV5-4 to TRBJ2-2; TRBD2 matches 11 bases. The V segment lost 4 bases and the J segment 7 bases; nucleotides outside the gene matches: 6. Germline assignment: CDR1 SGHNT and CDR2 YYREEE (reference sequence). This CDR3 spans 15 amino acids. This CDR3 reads CASSPLAGGLGELFF. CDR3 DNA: TGTGCCAGCAGCCCCTTAGCGGGGGGGCTCGGGGAGCTGTTTTTT.

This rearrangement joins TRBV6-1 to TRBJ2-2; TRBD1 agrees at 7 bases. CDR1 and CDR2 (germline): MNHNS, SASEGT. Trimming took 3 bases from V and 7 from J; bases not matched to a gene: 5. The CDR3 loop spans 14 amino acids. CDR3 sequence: CASSDQTGIGELFF. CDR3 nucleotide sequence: TGTGCCAGCAGTGACCAGACAGGGATCGGGGAGCTGTTTTTT.

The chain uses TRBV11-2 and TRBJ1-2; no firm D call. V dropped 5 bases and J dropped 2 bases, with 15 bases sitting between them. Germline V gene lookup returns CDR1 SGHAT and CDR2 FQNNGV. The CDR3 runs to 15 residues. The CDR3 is CASSPDMDQNYGYTF. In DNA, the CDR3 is TGTGCCAGCAGCCCAGACATGGATCAAAACTATGGCTACACCTTC.

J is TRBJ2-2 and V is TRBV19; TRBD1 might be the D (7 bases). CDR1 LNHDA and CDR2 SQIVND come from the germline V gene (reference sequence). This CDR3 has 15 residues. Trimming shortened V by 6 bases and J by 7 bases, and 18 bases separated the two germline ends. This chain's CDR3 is CASSPGAGGGGELFF. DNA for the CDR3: TGTGCCAGTAGCCCGGGGGCAGGGGGAGGCGGGGAGCTGTTTTTT.

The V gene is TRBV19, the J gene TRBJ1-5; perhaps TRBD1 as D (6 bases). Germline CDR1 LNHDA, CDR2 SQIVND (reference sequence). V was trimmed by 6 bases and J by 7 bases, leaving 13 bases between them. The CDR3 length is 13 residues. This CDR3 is CASRGGQGQPQHF. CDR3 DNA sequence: TGTGCCAGTAGAGGGGGTCAGGGCCAGCCCCAGCATTTT.

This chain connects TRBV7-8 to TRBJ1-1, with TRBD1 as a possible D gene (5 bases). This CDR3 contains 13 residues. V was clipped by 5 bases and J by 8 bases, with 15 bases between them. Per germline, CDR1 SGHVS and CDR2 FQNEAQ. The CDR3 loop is CASSQRTQGEAFF. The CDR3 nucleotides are TGTGCCAGCAGCCAAAGGACGCAGGGAGAAGCTTTCTTT.